Here is one T cell receptor beta chain with its context. This clone has a single count. This receptor's antigen is unknown. Base quality data are lacking; no much larger clone is found one base away. The cysteine opens and the phenylalanine closes a CDR3 of 17 amino acids. Only the CDR3 portion is preserved as DNA: 51 bases, with reading frame beginning at the first base. CDR1 and CDR2, looked up from the germline V gene, are ENHRY and SYGVKD. The cohort was made up of roughly 670 healthy bone marrow donors. All cohort members were sampled while nominally healthy, although unrecorded immune exposures were likely present. The donor tested CMV seronegative, placing the donor among the 300 to 400 seronegative members of the cohort. A peripheral blood sample was provided by each donor, and peripheral blood mononuclear cells were used for TCR beta sequencing. The Qiagen DNeasy Blood Extraction Kit was used to extract genomic DNA from the blood cell samples.

The data were obtained in a study of cytomegalovirus exposure and HLA in healthy donors (dated by TCRdb to between 2016 and 2019). A note on the overall study: An earlier analysis of approximately 640 of the donors reported 250 to 300 Gb of sequence data and roughly 110 million unique TCR beta sequences from 190 million or so T cells. The genetic ancestry cluster associated with self-reported Caucasian donors included 81% of the roughly 390 genotyped donors. The later analysis used no new phenotypic data to find candidate immune exposures, relying instead on TCR beta sequences and their occurrence across donors. Alongside the repertoire data, information on donor age, sex, ethnicity and CMV serostatus was compiled. In a later analysis, previously published TCR beta repertoires from 550 to 750 donors were re-analyzed and high-resolution HLA genotyping was added so that TCR occurrence patterns could be studied. Four to six DR-DQ haplotypes were handled as single units for association and clustering, since linkage in the cohort was strong. A separate validation cohort of roughly 110 different subjects was used in addition to the roughly 720-subject first cohort. An early release that covered about 600 HLA-typed donors contained approximately 300 gigabases of sequencing data and around 85 million unique TCR sequences. Typing coverage differed by locus: A, B, C, DRB1 and DQB1 were typed in roughly 620-630 donors, DQA1 in approximately 520, DPA1 in some 610, and DPB1 in just under 480. The T cell repertoires of 670 or so subjects were profiled by immunosequencing and related to cytomegalovirus serostatus. Among roughly 370 genotyped donors of the cohort, an average of around 240,000 unique TCR beta nucleotide sequences were sequenced per donor, approximately 20% of them non-productive. Both class I and class II loci were covered by HLA typing, at four-digit resolution. To decide whether each TCR beta V gene segment behaved as functional or pseudogenic, an earlier analysis of 587 of the donors relied on high-throughput TCR beta sequencing. In a later genetic analysis, genome-wide SNP genotypes for about three fifths of the 666 donors were used, and that subset was treated as a discovery cohort. All discovery cohort repertoires had been generated on a single sequencing platform. The study aimed to test whether cataloging public T cell receptors could reveal signatures of past pathogen exposure. The study combined high-throughput TCR immunosequencing, statistical association of individual TCRs with disease status, and machine learning to predict cytomegalovirus infection status. Broader findings and caveats from the paper: In a later analysis, the rate of TCR association differed among HLA loci, with DRB1 alleles having the most associated TCRs and HLA-C alleles having the fewest. CMV serostatus was the only immune exposure information available for the cohort. Roughly uniform sequencing depth across donors was assumed in presence/absence analyses, although this assumption may not hold. In a later analysis, HLA-associated TCR beta chains showed more clonal expansion and lower generation probabilities than non-associated chains that were equally common. Across donors, most TCR sequences were observed very rarely, whereas some public TCRs were present in many individuals. It was suggested by the authors that the approach could potentially be generalized to other disease states and immunological phenotypes. An association between a missense DCLRE1C variant and V-gene and J-gene trimming of TCR beta chains was found in a later genetic analysis and replicated in an independent cohort. In vitro tests confirmed that a few of the cytomegalovirus-associated TCR beta chains recognize cytomegalovirus antigens. An earlier analysis of approximately 540 of the donors showed that most TCR beta V segments appeared in productive rearrangements either about 90% or about 30% of the time, which broadly matched IMGT annotations. In a later genetic analysis, fewer N-insertions in productive TCRs were reported among donors in an Asian-associated ancestry cluster than the approximately 710-donor mean. Linkage disequilibrium might explain the correlated functional status among segregating V segments, but an unknown experimental factor could not be ruled out. Specific HLA alleles were associated with about 17,000 TCR beta sequences at a false discovery rate of 0.05 in a later analysis. Because some donors lacked HLA typing at each locus, the association tests relied only on the typed subset. In a later analysis, several top co-occurrence clusters were reported to appear linked to parvovirus B19, influenza, CMV and Epstein-Barr virus. Over 15 rarely observed V segments, including chromosome 9 orphons, were excluded from the earlier analysis of some 590 of the donors because counts were too low. The study listed 150 to 200 TCR beta chains as associated with cytomegalovirus. A cluster of highly shared sequence variants was judged likely to be a technical artifact of the sequencing pipeline. Assigning TCR associations to individual alleles was difficult when HLA alleles, especially DR and DQ, strongly co-occurred. A further reported finding was that TCR beta sequences accurately predicted the HLA-A and HLA-B alleles for most subjects in the first cohort. The 87-base-pair reads could not distinguish some IMGT-functional V segments, including TRBV6-2 and TRBV6-3, so those segments were excluded. Most CMV-associated TCR beta chains appeared to be HLA-restricted in a later analysis, and the HLA associations seemed to be driven largely by CMV exposure. The classifier was reported to diagnose cytomegalovirus status with high specificity and sensitivity in both the original and validation cohorts. In this cohort, only TCR beta chains were sequenced, and detectable features were limited by the absence of alpha or paired-chain data.

Libraries were prepared through the immunoSEQ multiplex PCR assay. For the multiplex PCR, a mixture combining 60 forward primers for TCR Vbeta segments and 13 reverse primers for TCR Jbeta segments was used. Amplification of the CDR3 region of rearranged TCR beta genes was performed with a multiplex PCR assay on genomic DNA. The Illumina HiSeq System was used to sequence the amplified TCR beta libraries as 87-base-pair reads. As for the authors' bioinformatics: A later analysis counted tens of millions of unique TCR beta chains across the 500 to 850 repertoires, and some 11 million of these chains were shared by at least two donors. Raw reads were error-corrected and collapsed into unique sequences with a nearest-neighbor algorithm that merged closely related sequences to remove PCR and sequencing errors. CDR3 sequences were aligned to IMGT reference sequences to assign V, D and J gene segments. Each retained sequence needed at least a six-nucleotide match to both a V gene segment and a J gene segment. Rearrangements were called productive when the CDR3 lacked stop codons and stayed in frame with V and J; all others were non-productive. CDR3 was defined by IMGT convention, running from the second conserved V-encoded cysteine to the conserved J-encoded phenylalanine. Sequences without an unambiguous match to a single V gene segment were excluded from the earlier analysis of several hundred of the donors. In an earlier analysis of approximately 590 of the donors, V segments were called functional above 56.7% productive rearrangements and were called segregating when the between-donor standard deviation exceeded 5%. A statistical classification framework was built to diagnose cytomegalovirus status from the catalog of TCR beta chain sequences. V and J gene assignment, in a later analysis, came from comparing TCR nucleotide sequences with IMGT/GENE-DB human TR gene sequences. Using the TCRdist pipeline, a later analysis assigned CDR3 sequences along with most-parsimonious VDJ recombination scenarios. A later analysis defined each TCR beta chain by its CDR3 amino acid sequence plus V-gene family, and excluded reads lacking a unique V-gene family. As a way to deal with suspected cross-contamination and a sequencing artifact, a later analysis dropped 640 or so nucleotide sequences that were highly shared and had low generation probability. In a later analysis, a clonal expansion index for each public chain was calculated from normalized within-repertoire ranks of inferred template counts. Generation probabilities in a later analysis came from a VDJ recombination model fitted to out-of-frame rearrangements, and those results were checked against IGoR. In a later analysis, hypergeometric tests were used to score TCR-TCR, TCR-HLA and TCR-CMV co-occurrence, with a repertoire-size bias correction applied to TCR pairs. A later analysis estimated false discovery rates by permuting HLA or CMV assignments 20 times. In a later analysis, co-occurring TCRs were grouped using DBSCAN, and TCRdist sequence similarity was added for clustering within HLA-allele-positive subsets. Co-occurrence clustering excluded repertoires with fewer than 30,000 or more than 120,000 public chains, plus five with anomalous nucleotide sharing. Imported from immuneACCESS, the table was reduced by TCRdb to in-frame sequences with V and J called. These copies leave out some clones; in studies compared against another copy, an unresolved V gene accounts for under half, and the cause of the remainder is not known. The DNA was the basis for D and trimming; V, J and clone size are from that table. The sample records about 200,000 clones, 75% to 80% of which are singletons. Of the sample, 1.8% is held by the ten largest clones.

Input material: PBMCs. The origin of this receptor is a male donor in good health and CMV-seronegative. Recombination joined TRBV10-3 with TRBJ2-5; tentative D gene TRBD2, with 5 bases matching. The tail of the sequence fits TRBJ2-7 better, so the J call may be wrong. The CDR3 amino acid sequence is: CAISDSRRGAMAYEQYF. The nucleotide sequence reads TGTGCCATCAGTGATTCCCGTCGGGGAGCGATGGCCTACGAGCAGTACTTC.